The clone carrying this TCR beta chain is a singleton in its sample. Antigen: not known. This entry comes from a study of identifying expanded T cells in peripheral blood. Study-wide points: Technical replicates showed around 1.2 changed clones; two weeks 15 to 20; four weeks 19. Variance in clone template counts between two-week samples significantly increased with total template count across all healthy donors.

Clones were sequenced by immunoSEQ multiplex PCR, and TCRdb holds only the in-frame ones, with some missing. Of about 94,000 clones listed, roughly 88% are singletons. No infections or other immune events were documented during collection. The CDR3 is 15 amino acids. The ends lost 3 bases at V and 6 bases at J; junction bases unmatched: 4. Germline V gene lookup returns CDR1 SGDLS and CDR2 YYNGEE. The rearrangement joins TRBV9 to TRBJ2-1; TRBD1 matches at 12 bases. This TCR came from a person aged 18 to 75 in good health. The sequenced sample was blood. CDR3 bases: TGTGCCAGCAGCGACCGGGACAGGGGGCTCAATGAGCAGTTCTTC. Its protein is CASSDRDRGLNEQFF.